The clone carrying this T cell receptor (beta chain) appeared a single time. The antigen remains unidentified. V was pared by 3 bases and J by 4 bases, with 9 bases of the junction left unmatched. This CDR3 has 15 residues. In germline, CDR1 is SGHRS, CDR2 YFSETQ. The data were taken from a study of T cell clones after liver transplantation. In the study overall: As an antigen-independent comparator, third-party-reactive TCRbeta sequences came from pre-transplant mixed lymphocyte reactions. Study outcomes and limitations: A larger donor-reactive than third-party decline suggested partial antigen-specific deletion.

This table comes from immunoSEQ multiplex PCR, and its TCRdb copy is limited to in-frame clones, with some not included. Of nearly 55,000 clones in the sample, about four fifths were seen once. The chain recombines TRBV5-1 with TRBJ1-1, with 7 bases matching TRBD1. The receptor was isolated from a human donor who received a liver transplant. This specimen consisted of CD4+ T cells from blood, obtained before liver transplant. This CDR3 reads CASSSITGQFTEAFF. The CDR3 nucleotides are TGCGCCAGCAGCTCGATCACGGGACAGTTCACTGAAGCTTTCTTT.